This T cell receptor beta chain was obtained from a study of cytomegalovirus exposure and HLA in healthy donors (dated by TCRdb to between 2016 and 2019). Broadly, across the study: An earlier analysis of approximately 550 of the donors reported roughly 300 Gb of sequence data and 120 million or so unique TCR beta sequences from 190 million or so T cells. An early release that covered about 600 HLA-typed donors contained about 300 gigabases of sequencing data and 65 million to 100 million unique TCR sequences. Of the 350 to 400 genotyped donors, approximately 83% fell in the genetic ancestry cluster associated with self-reported Caucasian donors. The study was designed to test whether signatures of past pathogen exposure could be identified by cataloging public T cell receptors. The T cell repertoires of several hundred subjects were profiled by immunosequencing and related to cytomegalovirus serostatus. Along with the roughly 610-subject first cohort, a separate validation cohort of around 110 different subjects was used. To predict cytomegalovirus infection status, the study combined high-throughput TCR immunosequencing, statistical association of individual TCRs with disease status, and machine learning. A later analysis re-analyzed previously published TCR beta repertoires from several hundred donors and added high-resolution HLA genotyping to study TCR occurrence patterns. Rather than using new phenotypic data, the later analysis identified candidate immune exposures from TCR beta sequences and from how often those sequences occurred across donors. An earlier analysis of some 600 of the donors applied high-throughput TCR beta sequencing to assess whether each TCR beta V gene segment acted as functional or pseudogenic. Alongside the repertoire data, information on donor age, sex, ethnicity and CMV serostatus was compiled. A later genetic analysis used genome-wide SNP genotypes for about 65% of the roughly 670 donors, treating that subset as a discovery cohort. Every repertoire in the discovery cohort had been generated on one and the same sequencing platform. Class I and class II HLA loci were covered by the typing at four-digit resolution. The number of typed donors differed by locus: roughly 629-640 for A, B, C, DRB1 and DQB1; approximately 540 for DQA1; approximately 600 for DPA1; and roughly 470 for DPB1. Because of strong linkage in the cohort, roughly five DR-DQ haplotypes were treated as single units for association and clustering. Among about 370 genotyped donors of the cohort, an average of approximately 220,000 unique TCR beta nucleotide sequences was sequenced per donor, of which roughly 18% were non-productive.

Library method: the immunoSEQ multiplex PCR assay. For the multiplex PCR, a mixture combining 60 forward primers for TCR Vbeta segments and 13 reverse primers for TCR Jbeta segments was used. The CDR3 region of rearranged TCR beta genes was amplified from genomic DNA by a multiplex PCR assay. The amplified TCR beta libraries were sequenced on the Illumina HiSeq System as 87-base-pair reads. The study's own analysis went as follows. Across the 600 to 700 repertoires, a later analysis counted approximately 83 million unique TCR beta chains, approximately 12 million of which were shared by at least two donors. To remove PCR and sequencing errors, raw reads were error-corrected and collapsed into unique sequences using a nearest-neighbor algorithm that merged closely related sequences. CDR3 sequences were aligned to IMGT reference sequences to assign V, D and J gene segments. For a sequence to be retained, a match of at least six nucleotides was required to both a V gene segment and a J gene segment. A rearrangement was called productive if the CDR3 had no stop codons and remained in frame with V and J, and every other rearrangement was called non-productive. Following IMGT convention, CDR3 was defined as the stretch from the second conserved V-encoded cysteine up to the conserved J-encoded phenylalanine. Sequences without an unambiguous match to a single V gene segment were excluded from the earlier analysis of 450 to 650 of the donors. In an earlier analysis of some 590 of the donors, a V segment was called functional when productive rearrangements were above 56.7%, and segregating when the standard deviation between donors exceeded 5%. A statistical classification framework was built to diagnose cytomegalovirus status from the catalog of TCR beta chain sequences. In a later analysis, V and J genes were assigned by comparing TCR nucleotide sequences against IMGT/GENE-DB human TR gene sequences. The TCRdist pipeline was used in a later analysis to assign CDR3 sequences and most-parsimonious VDJ recombination scenarios. A later analysis defined each TCR beta chain by its CDR3 amino acid sequence plus V-gene family, and excluded reads lacking a unique V-gene family. To address suspected cross-contamination and a sequencing artifact, a later analysis removed 592 highly shared, low-generation-probability nucleotide sequences. For each public chain, a later analysis derived a clonal expansion index from normalized ranks of inferred template counts within each repertoire. A later analysis computed generation probabilities with a VDJ recombination model fitted to out-of-frame rearrangements, and checked the results against IGoR. Hypergeometric tests were used in a later analysis to score TCR-TCR, TCR-HLA and TCR-CMV co-occurrence, with a repertoire-size bias correction applied to the TCR pairs. In a later analysis, false discovery rates were estimated by permuting HLA or CMV assignments 20 times. In a later analysis, co-occurring TCRs were grouped using DBSCAN, with TCRdist sequence similarity added in when clustering inside HLA-allele-positive subsets. Co-occurrence clustering excluded repertoires with fewer than 30,000 or more than 120,000 public chains, plus five with anomalous nucleotide sharing. In TCRdb, the immuneACCESS table is reduced to in-frame sequences with V and J assigned. These tables do not hold every clone; where another copy was compared, an unresolved V gene accounts for under half, and the others remain unexplained. V and J calls and clone size are as listed in that table; D and trimming were resolved from the DNA. The sample profile shows 150,000 to 200,000 clones; more than 75% of them were found once. Around an eighth of the sample lies in the top ten.

The cohort comprised hundreds of healthy bone marrow donors. All cohort members were sampled while nominally healthy, although unrecorded immune exposures were likely present. The donor was CMV seronegative and belonged to the group of 350 to 400 seronegative cohort members. Every donor gave a peripheral blood sample, and the peripheral blood mononuclear cells from that sample were used for TCR beta sequencing. The Qiagen DNeasy Blood Extraction Kit was used to extract genomic DNA from the blood cell samples. Points on this clone: The clone's antigen remains unknown. One end of the junction varies from germline; a read error may be responsible.

Findings and caveats that apply to the study as a whole: The authors suggested that the approach could potentially be generalized to other disease states and immunological phenotypes. Most TCR sequences were seen in very few donors, while some public TCRs were found in many individuals. This cohort had only TCR beta chains sequenced, and the lack of alpha or paired-chain data limited which features could be detected. Roughly uniform sequencing depth across donors was assumed in presence/absence analyses, although this assumption may not hold. Because HLA typing was missing for some donors at each locus, association tests included only the typed subset. In vitro tests confirmed that three of the cytomegalovirus-associated TCR beta chains recognize cytomegalovirus antigens. Assigning TCR associations to individual alleles was difficult when HLA alleles, especially DR and DQ, strongly co-occurred. A further reported finding was that TCR beta sequences accurately predicted the HLA-A and HLA-B alleles for most subjects in the first cohort. According to a later analysis, TCR association rates differed among HLA loci, with DRB1 alleles showing the most associated TCRs and HLA-C alleles showing the fewest. Linkage disequilibrium might explain the correlated functional status among segregating V segments, but an unknown experimental factor could not be excluded. V-gene and J-gene trimming of TCR beta chains was associated with a missense DCLRE1C variant in a later genetic analysis, and the association was replicated in an independent cohort. According to a later analysis, most CMV-associated TCR beta chains appeared to be HLA-restricted, and the HLA associations seemed to be driven largely by CMV exposure. In the study, 164 TCR beta chains were listed as associated with cytomegalovirus. The earlier analysis of about 600 of the donors excluded around 17 rarely observed V segments, including chromosome 9 orphons, because counts were too low. The sequencing pipeline was judged likely to have produced a cluster of highly shared sequence variants as a technical artifact. An earlier analysis of several hundred of the donors showed that most TCR beta V segments appeared in productive rearrangements either about 87% or about 30% of the time, which broadly matched IMGT annotations. A later analysis associated about 17,000 TCR beta sequences with specific HLA alleles at a false discovery rate of 0.05. Immune exposure information for the cohort was limited to CMV serostatus. In a later analysis, several top co-occurrence clusters were reported to appear linked to parvovirus B19, influenza, CMV and Epstein-Barr virus. A later genetic analysis reported fewer N-insertions in productive TCRs among donors in an Asian-associated ancestry cluster than the approximately 700-donor mean. In both the original and validation cohorts, the classifier was reported to diagnose cytomegalovirus status with high specificity and sensitivity. In a later analysis, HLA-associated TCR beta chains showed more clonal expansion and lower generation probabilities than non-associated chains that were equally common.

Material: PBMCs. The receptor was isolated from a woman in her thirties or forties in good health and CMV-seronegative.

The nucleotide sequence reads TGTGCCGGGACGTCCGGGACAGCAGTAAACAGTCAGTACTTC. Its product reads: CAGTSGTAVNSQYF. Recombination linked TRBV7-9 to TRBJ2-4, and 7 junction bases match TRBD1. Per the germline V gene (reference sequence), SEHNR is the CDR1 and FQNEAQ is the CDR2. Measured from the cysteine to the phenylalanine, the CDR3 is 14 residues long. Only the CDR3 DNA is retained, 42 bases long and in frame from the first base.